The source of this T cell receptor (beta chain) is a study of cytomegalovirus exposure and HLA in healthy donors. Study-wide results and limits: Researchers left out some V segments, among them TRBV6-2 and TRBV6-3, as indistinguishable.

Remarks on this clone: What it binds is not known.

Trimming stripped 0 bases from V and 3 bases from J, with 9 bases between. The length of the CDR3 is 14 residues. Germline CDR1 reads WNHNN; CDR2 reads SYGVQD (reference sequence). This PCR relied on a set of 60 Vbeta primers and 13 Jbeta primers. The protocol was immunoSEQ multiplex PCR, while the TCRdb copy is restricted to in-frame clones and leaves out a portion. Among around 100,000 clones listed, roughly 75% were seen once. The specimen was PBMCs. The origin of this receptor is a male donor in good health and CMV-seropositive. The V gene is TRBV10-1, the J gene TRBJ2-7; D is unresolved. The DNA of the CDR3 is TGCGCCAGCAGTGAGTCAGGAAACTACTACGAGCAGTACTTC. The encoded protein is CASSESGNYYEQYF.